The entry that follows covers one TCR beta chain sequence. Its antigen is not known. The immunoSEQ assay was version 4, run in survey mode. Genomic DNA was diluted to 10 ng/uL, up to roughly 1 ug per sample. Generated by immunoSEQ multiplex PCR, the TCRdb table keeps only in-frame clones and is missing some. The sample includes some 32,000 clones, roughly 80% of them seen just once. An overlapping HIV-1 Gag peptide pool stimulated these cells at approximately 1 ug/peptide/mL. CD40L-negative CD69-negative CD45RO-high memory CD4+ T cells were sorted as populations depleted of antigen-responding cells. For around 19 hours, CD8-depleted PBMCs received anti-CD28/CD49d costimulation, a CD40-blocking antibody and enfuvirtide. This entry is derived from a study of persistence of HIV-infected CD4 T cells. The CDR3 extends over 15 amino acids. Germline CDR1 is SGHRS and CDR2 is YFSETQ. V was cut by 4 bases and J by 6 bases, with 17 bases left in between.

The chain is built from TRBV5-1 and TRBJ2-1; the D call may be TRBD1 or TRBD2 (6 bases each). The starting material was CD4+ T cells sorted from PBMCs after 18-hour stimulation, obtained from a patient who received antiretroviral therapy. This TCR derives from an adult woman with HIV who was CMV-seropositive. The CDR3 region has the DNA TGCGCCAGCAGCATCGGAGGGGGTCGGAGCAATGAGCAGTTCTTC. Residues: CASSIGGGRSNEQFF. Full variable domain (missing parts from reference TRBV5-1 and TRBJ2-1): KAGVTQTPRYLIKTRGQQVTLSCSPISGHRSVSWYQQTPGQGLQFLFEYFSETQRNKGNFPGRFSGRQFSNSRSEMNVSTLELGDSALYLCASSIGGGRSNEQFFGPGTRLTVL.